The entry that follows covers one TCR beta chain sequence. What it recognizes is unknown. The CDR3 end lies 3 residues beyond the end of the read and is filled in from the germline J gene. The data were obtained in a study of T cells in women clearing cervical HPV infection. About the study: Controls gave blood once infection was undetectable; cases at lesion identification. Case blood was drawn a median approximately 150 days after lesion detection.

TCRdb's copy holds only in-frame clones and misses some; the assay was immunoSEQ multiplex PCR. The sample holds fewer than 35,000 clones. Findings and caveats of the study: Cases and controls were distinguished at AUC 0.83 by richness and V genes.

CDR1 SNHLY and CDR2 FYNNEI come from the germline V gene. The CDR3 runs 15 residues. V was clipped by 3 bases and J by 5 bases, with 14 bases between them. Sequenced: blood buffy coat. The rearrangement uses TRBV2 and TRBJ2-1; the D gene is possibly TRBD2 (6 bases). The TCR was taken from a woman aged 18 to 69 with a cervical HPV16 infection that either progressed to CIN3+ or cleared (not recorded which). CDR3 bases read: TGTGCCAGCAGTGATCGGGGGAGCCCCCACAATGAG. Its protein is CASSDRGSPHNE. In full, the CDR3 reads CASSDRGSPHNEQFF.